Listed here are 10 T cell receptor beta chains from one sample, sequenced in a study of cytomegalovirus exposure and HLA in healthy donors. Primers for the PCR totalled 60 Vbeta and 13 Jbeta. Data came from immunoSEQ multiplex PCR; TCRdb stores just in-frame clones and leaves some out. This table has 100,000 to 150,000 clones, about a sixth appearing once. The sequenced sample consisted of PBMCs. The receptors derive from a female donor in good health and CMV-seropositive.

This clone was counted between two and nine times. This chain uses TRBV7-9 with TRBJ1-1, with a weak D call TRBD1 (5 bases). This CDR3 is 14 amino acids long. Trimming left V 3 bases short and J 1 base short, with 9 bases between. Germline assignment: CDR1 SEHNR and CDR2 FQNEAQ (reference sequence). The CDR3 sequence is CASSFVGQNTEAFF. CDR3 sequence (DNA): TGTGCCAGCAGCTTCGTAGGACAGAACACTGAAGCTTTCTTT.

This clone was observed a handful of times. The CDR3 loop reads CASSLGDSRGGVGEKLFF. The CDR3 nucleotides read TGTGCCAGCAGCTTGGGGGACAGCCGGGGAGGTGTCGGTGAAAAACTGTTTTTT. V is TRBV5-5 and J is TRBJ1-4; 7 nucleotides align to TRBD1. Germline lookup yields CDR1 SGHKS and CDR2 YYEKEE (reference sequence). The CDR3 sequence is 18 residues long. V was clipped by 0 bases and J by 7 bases; unmatched bases: 15.

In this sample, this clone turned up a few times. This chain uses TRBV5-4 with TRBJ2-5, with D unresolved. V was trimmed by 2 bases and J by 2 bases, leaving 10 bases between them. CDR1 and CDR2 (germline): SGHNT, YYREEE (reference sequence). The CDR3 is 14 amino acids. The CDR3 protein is CASSFEARQETQYF. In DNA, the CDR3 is TGTGCCAGCAGCTTTGAGGCCCGACAAGAGACCCAGTACTTC.

As DNA, the CDR3 is TGTGCCAGCAGCCATTCGACAGGGGCAGATACGCAGTATTTT. This gives the protein CASSHSTGADTQYF. This rearrangement joins TRBV7-3 to TRBJ2-3, with TRBD1 identical over 8 bases. Germline loops: CDR1 SGHTA, CDR2 FQGTGA. Trimming cost V 5 bases and J 4 bases; bases outside gene matches: 5. The length of the CDR3 is 14 residues. Full variable domain (outside the CDR3, taken from reference TRBV7-3 and TRBJ2-3): GAGVSQTPSNKVTEKGKYVELRCDPISGHTALYWYRQSLGQGPEFLIYFQGTGAADDSGLPNDRFFAVRPEGSVSTLKIQRTERGDSAVYLCASSHSTGADTQYFGPGTRLTVL.

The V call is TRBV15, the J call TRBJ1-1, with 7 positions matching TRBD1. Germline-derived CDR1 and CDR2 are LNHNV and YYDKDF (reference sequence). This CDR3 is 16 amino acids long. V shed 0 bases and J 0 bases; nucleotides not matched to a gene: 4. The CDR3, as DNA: TGTGCCACCAGCAGAGATCGGACAGGTGTGAACACTGAAGCTTTCTTT. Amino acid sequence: CATSRDRTGVNTEAFF. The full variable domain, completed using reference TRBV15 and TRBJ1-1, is DAMVIQNPRYQVTQFGKPVTLSCSQTLNHNVMYWYQQKSSQAPKLLFHYYDKDFNNEADTPDNFQSRRPNTSFCFLDIRSPGLGDTAMYLCATSRDRTGVNTEAFFGQGTRLTVV.

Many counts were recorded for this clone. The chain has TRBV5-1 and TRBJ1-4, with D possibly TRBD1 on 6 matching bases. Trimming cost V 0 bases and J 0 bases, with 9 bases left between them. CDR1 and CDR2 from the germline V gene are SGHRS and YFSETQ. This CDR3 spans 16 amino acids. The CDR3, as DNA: TGCGCCAGCAGCTTGGATGGGGGCACAACTAATGAAAAACTGTTTTTT. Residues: CASSLDGGTTNEKLFF.

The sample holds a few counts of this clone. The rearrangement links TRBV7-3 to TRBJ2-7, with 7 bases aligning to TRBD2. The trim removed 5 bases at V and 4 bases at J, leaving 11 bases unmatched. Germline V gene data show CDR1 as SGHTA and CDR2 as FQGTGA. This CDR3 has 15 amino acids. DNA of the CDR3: TGTGCCAGCAGCCTAGAACCGGGACTAACATACGAGCAGTACTTC. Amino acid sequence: CASSLEPGLTYEQYF.

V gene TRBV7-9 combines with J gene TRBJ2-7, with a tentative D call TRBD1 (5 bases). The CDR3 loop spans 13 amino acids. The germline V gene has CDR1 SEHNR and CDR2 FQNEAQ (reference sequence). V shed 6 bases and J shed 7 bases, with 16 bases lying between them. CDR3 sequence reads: CASRVMGPGEQYF. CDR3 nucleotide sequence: TGTGCCAGCAGAGTGATGGGGCCAGGGGAGCAGTACTTC. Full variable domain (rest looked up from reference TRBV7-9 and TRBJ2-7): DTGVSQNPRHKITKRGQNVTFRCDPISEHNRLYWYRQTLGQGPEFLTYFQNEAQLEKSRLLSDRFSAERPKGSFSTLEIQRTEQGDSAMYLCASRVMGPGEQYFGPGTRLTVT.

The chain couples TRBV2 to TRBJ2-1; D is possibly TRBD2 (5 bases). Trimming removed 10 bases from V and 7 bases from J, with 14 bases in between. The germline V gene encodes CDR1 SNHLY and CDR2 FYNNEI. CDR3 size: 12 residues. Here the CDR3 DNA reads TGTGCCACCCTTCGTTCGGGGAATGAGCAGTTCTTC. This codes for CATLRSGNEQFF.

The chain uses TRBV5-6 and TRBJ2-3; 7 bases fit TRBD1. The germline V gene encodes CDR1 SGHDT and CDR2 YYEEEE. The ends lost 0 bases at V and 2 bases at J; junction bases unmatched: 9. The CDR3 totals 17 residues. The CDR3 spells CASSLGDRVEATDTQYF. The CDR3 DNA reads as TGTGCCAGCAGCTTGGGTGACAGGGTGGAGGCCACAGATACGCAGTATTTT. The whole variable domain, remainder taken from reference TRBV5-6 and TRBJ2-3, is DAGVTQSPTHLIKTRGQQVTLRCSPKSGHDTVSWYQQALGQGPQFIFQYYEEEERQRGNFPDRFSGHQFPNYSSELNVNALLLGDSALYLCASSLGDRVEATDTQYFGPGTRLTVL.